The rows below give T cell receptor beta chains drawn from one sample of a study of spatial heterogeneity in lung cancer. Via MiXCR, TCRdb re-called the 5' RACE reads, giving one row per CDR3 protein. This table holds about 43,000 distinct CDR3 sequences, roughly 20% found once. The input for sequencing was PBMCs, taken at follow-up. The receptor set was obtained from a female donor with early-stage non-small cell lung cancer. Each CDR3 is given with its conserved first and last residue. D genes are given only for firm matches. Rows may omit the clone size; those that give it use once, few, many or a size class.

d_gene: -
j_gene: TRBJ1-1
abundance: -
v_gene: TRBV15
CDR3nt: TGTGCCACCAGGGGCAGGGTGAAGACTGAAGCTTTCTTT
CDR3aa: CATRGRVKTEAFF

d_gene: TRBD1
j_gene: TRBJ1-1
abundance: few
v_gene: TRBV3-1
CDR3nt: TGTGCCAGCAGCCTCGGGACAGCTAACACTGAAGCTTTCTTT
CDR3aa: CASSLGTANTEAFF

d_gene: -
j_gene: TRBJ1-1
abundance: few
v_gene: TRBV12-3/TRBV12-4
CDR3nt: TGTGCCAGCAGTTCCCATGGGGGGAACACTGAAGCTTTCTTT
CDR3aa: CASSSHGGNTEAFF

d_gene: -
j_gene: TRBJ2-3
abundance: few
v_gene: TRBV10-3
CDR3nt: TGTGCCATCAGCGCCCTGGCCGGGGATACGCAGTATTTT
CDR3aa: CAISALAGDTQYF

d_gene: TRBD2
j_gene: TRBJ2-5
abundance: few
v_gene: TRBV7-6
CDR3nt: TGTGCCAGCAGCGTACTAGCGGGAGGGCAAGAGACCCAGTACTTC
CDR3aa: CASSVLAGGQETQYF

d_gene: -
j_gene: TRBJ2-4
abundance: -
v_gene: TRBV6-6
CDR3nt: TGTGCCAGCAGTTACAACCGGCAGTCCAAAAACATTCAGTACTTC
CDR3aa: CASSYNRQSKNIQYF

d_gene: -
j_gene: TRBJ2-2
abundance: -
v_gene: TRBV5-1
CDR3nt: TGCGCCAGCAGCTTGGTCCCCACCGGGGAGCTGTTTTTT
CDR3aa: CASSLVPTGELFF

d_gene: -
j_gene: TRBJ1-2
abundance: -
v_gene: TRBV2
CDR3nt: TGTGCCAGCAGTCCCAACTATGGCTACACCTTC
CDR3aa: CASSPNYGYTF

d_gene: -
j_gene: TRBJ1-5
abundance: many
v_gene: TRBV20-1
CDR3nt: TGCAGTGCTAGTATGGGAATAGGCCAGCCCCAGCATTTT
CDR3aa: CSASMGIGQPQHF

d_gene: TRBD2
j_gene: TRBJ2-1
abundance: -
v_gene: TRBV5-4
CDR3nt: TGTGCCAGCAGCTCCTCGGGACTAGACAATGAGCAGTTCTTC
CDR3aa: CASSSSGLDNEQFF

d_gene: -
j_gene: TRBJ1-5
abundance: few
v_gene: TRBV20-1
CDR3nt: TGCAGTGCTGAAAACCAGGATGGGAATCAGCCCCAGCATTTT
CDR3aa: CSAENQDGNQPQHF

d_gene: -
j_gene: TRBJ2-5
abundance: hyperexpanded
v_gene: TRBV20-1
CDR3nt: TGCAGTGGCCGGGACATAGGGCCAGAGACCCAGTACTTC
CDR3aa: CSGRDIGPETQYF

d_gene: -
j_gene: TRBJ2-4
abundance: few
v_gene: TRBV28
CDR3nt: TGTGCCAGCTCAGGGGATGGGGCCAAAAACATTCAGTACTTC
CDR3aa: CASSGDGAKNIQYF

d_gene: TRBD2
j_gene: TRBJ2-1
abundance: few
v_gene: TRBV7-6
CDR3nt: TGTGCCAGCAGCCAGCCCCGAGCGGGAGATCACAATGAGCAGTTCTTC
CDR3aa: CASSQPRAGDHNEQFF

d_gene: -
j_gene: TRBJ1-2
abundance: few
v_gene: TRBV7-9
CDR3nt: TGTGCCAGCAGCCAAGTGGCAGACGGAAGTGGCTACACCTTC
CDR3aa: CASSQVADGSGYTF

d_gene: -
j_gene: TRBJ2-1
abundance: -
v_gene: TRBV12-3/TRBV12-4
CDR3nt: TGTGCCAGCAGTTCTTGGGGTGGGCAGTTCTTC
CDR3aa: CASSSWGGQFF

d_gene: -
j_gene: TRBJ1-6
abundance: few
v_gene: TRBV4-1
CDR3nt: TGCGCCAGCAGCCGAACCGGGACGGTTAATTCACCCCTCCACTTT
CDR3aa: CASSRTGTVNSPLHF

d_gene: -
j_gene: TRBJ1-1
abundance: -
v_gene: TRBV7-6
CDR3nt: TGTGCCAGCAGCTTAAACCGCTTGAACACTGAAGCTTTCTTT
CDR3aa: CASSLNRLNTEAFF

d_gene: TRBD2
j_gene: TRBJ2-3
abundance: -
v_gene: TRBV5-1
CDR3nt: TGCGCCAGCAGCTACTCTAGCGGCGCAGATACGCAGTATTTT
CDR3aa: CASSYSSGADTQYF

d_gene: -
j_gene: TRBJ2-1
abundance: -
v_gene: TRBV7-8
CDR3nt: TGTGCCAGCAGCTCCCAGAGGGAAAATGAGCAGTTCTTC
CDR3aa: CASSSQRENEQFF

d_gene: -
j_gene: TRBJ1-5
abundance: -
v_gene: TRBV11-2
CDR3nt: TGTGCCAGCAGCTTAGAACGGGGACAGCCCCAGCATTTT
CDR3aa: CASSLERGQPQHF

d_gene: -
j_gene: TRBJ1-1
abundance: -
v_gene: TRBV5-1
CDR3nt: TGCGCCAGCAGTCGCGCTGTCCAGAACACTGAAGCTTTCTTT
CDR3aa: CASSRAVQNTEAFF

d_gene: -
j_gene: TRBJ1-6
abundance: -
v_gene: TRBV19
CDR3nt: TGTGCCAGTAGTAATCCGGCCCTCAGCTCCTATAATTCACCCCTCCACTTT
CDR3aa: CASSNPALSSYNSPLHF

d_gene: TRBD2
j_gene: TRBJ2-3
abundance: many
v_gene: TRBV7-2
CDR3nt: TGTGCCAGCAGCTTAATCGGCGGGGGGGCAGCAGATACGCAGTATTTT
CDR3aa: CASSLIGGGAADTQYF

d_gene: TRBD1
j_gene: TRBJ1-6
abundance: many
v_gene: TRBV12-3/TRBV12-4
CDR3nt: TGTGCCAGTTCAACAGGGGCAGGGAATTCACCCCTCCACTTT
CDR3aa: CASSTGAGNSPLHF

d_gene: -
j_gene: TRBJ2-1
abundance: -
v_gene: TRBV6-1
CDR3nt: TGTGCCAGCAGTGAGGGGGACTACAATGAGCAGTTCTTC
CDR3aa: CASSEGDYNEQFF

d_gene: -
j_gene: TRBJ1-2
abundance: -
v_gene: TRBV20-1
CDR3nt: TGCAGCGGTGTAGGCGCCTATGGCTACACCTTC
CDR3aa: CSGVGAYGYTF

d_gene: TRBD2
j_gene: TRBJ2-1
abundance: -
v_gene: TRBV20-1
CDR3nt: TGCAGTGCTTCTAGGCCGACACGGGGGGATGGATACAATGAGCAGTTCTTC
CDR3aa: CSASRPTRGDGYNEQFF

d_gene: TRBD2
j_gene: TRBJ2-3
abundance: many
v_gene: TRBV3-1
CDR3nt: TGTGCCAGCAGCGGGCGGGGGGGCAGAAATACGCAGTATTTT
CDR3aa: CASSGRGGRNTQYF

d_gene: TRBD1
j_gene: TRBJ2-3
abundance: -
v_gene: TRBV5-1
CDR3nt: TGCGCCAGCAGCTTGGAACAGGGGACAGATACGCAGTATTTT
CDR3aa: CASSLEQGTDTQYF

d_gene: -
j_gene: TRBJ2-3
abundance: few
v_gene: TRBV11-2
CDR3nt: TGTGCCAGCAGCTCCGGGACTCATACTAGCACAGATACGCAGTATTTT
CDR3aa: CASSSGTHTSTDTQYF

d_gene: -
j_gene: TRBJ2-7
abundance: -
v_gene: TRBV25-1
CDR3nt: TGTGCCAGCAGTCTTGGGAGTAAGGACGAGCAGTACTTC
CDR3aa: CASSLGSKDEQYF

d_gene: TRBD1
j_gene: TRBJ1-5
abundance: -
v_gene: TRBV19
CDR3nt: TGTGCCAGTACCCAGGGAGGGGGCGAGGATCAGCCCCAGCATTTT
CDR3aa: CASTQGGGEDQPQHF

d_gene: -
j_gene: TRBJ1-6
abundance: -
v_gene: TRBV5-1
CDR3nt: TGCGCCAGCAACCTGGGGGCGCGGAATTCACCCCTCCACTTT
CDR3aa: CASNLGARNSPLHF

d_gene: -
j_gene: TRBJ1-5
abundance: -
v_gene: TRBV5-1
CDR3nt: TGCGCCAGCAGCTCCACCCCTGAGGGACCCCATAGCAATCAGCCCCAGCATTTT
CDR3aa: CASSSTPEGPHSNQPQHF

d_gene: -
j_gene: TRBJ1-1
abundance: medium-sized
v_gene: TRBV3-1
CDR3nt: TGTGCCAGCAGCCAAGGGACTCTGAACACTGAAGCTTTCTTT
CDR3aa: CASSQGTLNTEAFF

d_gene: TRBD2
j_gene: TRBJ2-3
abundance: -
v_gene: TRBV7-2
CDR3nt: TGTGCCAGCAGTAGGACTAGCGGCACAGATACGCAGTATTTT
CDR3aa: CASSRTSGTDTQYF

d_gene: -
j_gene: TRBJ1-1
abundance: -
v_gene: TRBV3-1
CDR3nt: TGTGCCGGCAGCCAAGAACAGGGTGGGACTGAAGCTTTCTTT
CDR3aa: CAGSQEQGGTEAFF

d_gene: TRBD2
j_gene: TRBJ2-3
abundance: few
v_gene: TRBV5-4
CDR3nt: TGTGCCAGCAGCTTGCCAGCGGGGGGGAGTAAAGATACGCAGTATTTT
CDR3aa: CASSLPAGGSKDTQYF

d_gene: TRBD2
j_gene: TRBJ2-1
abundance: few
v_gene: TRBV20-1
CDR3nt: TGCAGTGCGCCCCGGCCACTAGCGGGGATTGATGAGCAGTTCTTC
CDR3aa: CSAPRPLAGIDEQFF

d_gene: TRBD1
j_gene: TRBJ2-3
abundance: -
v_gene: TRBV5-4
CDR3nt: TGTGCCAGCAGCCGAGAGGGACAGGGAGATACGCAGTATTTT
CDR3aa: CASSREGQGDTQYF

d_gene: -
j_gene: TRBJ2-3
abundance: few
v_gene: TRBV7-3
CDR3nt: TGTGCCAGCAGCTTAAATTGGGAGGATACGCAGTATTTT
CDR3aa: CASSLNWEDTQYF

d_gene: TRBD1
j_gene: TRBJ2-1
abundance: few
v_gene: TRBV29-1
CDR3nt: TGCAGCGTTGACCGGACAGGATCCTACAATGAGCAGTTCTTC
CDR3aa: CSVDRTGSYNEQFF

d_gene: TRBD2
j_gene: TRBJ2-2
abundance: many
v_gene: TRBV29-1
CDR3nt: TGCAGCGTCCGGGAGGGATGGTATTCGAACACCGGGGAGCTGTTTTTT
CDR3aa: CSVREGWYSNTGELFF

d_gene: -
j_gene: TRBJ1-6
abundance: -
v_gene: TRBV19
CDR3nt: TGTGCCAGTAGTTTACGAGCAGGCCTCCAACGGGGTTCACCCCTCCACTTT
CDR3aa: CASSLRAGLQRGSPLHF

d_gene: TRBD1
j_gene: TRBJ1-1
abundance: -
v_gene: TRBV11-2
CDR3nt: TGTGCCAGCAGCACACCTCCTCCCGGACAGGGCACTGAAGCTTTCTTT
CDR3aa: CASSTPPPGQGTEAFF

d_gene: TRBD1
j_gene: TRBJ1-5
abundance: many
v_gene: TRBV15
CDR3nt: TGTGCCACCAGGAACAAAATAGGACAGGTCTCGAATCAGCCCCAGCATTTT
CDR3aa: CATRNKIGQVSNQPQHF

d_gene: TRBD1
j_gene: TRBJ2-3
abundance: -
v_gene: TRBV20-1
CDR3nt: TGCAGTGCTAGACGGCCCATTATCAGGGGGCTAGGGGAAGATACGCAGTATTTT
CDR3aa: CSARRPIIRGLGEDTQYF

d_gene: -
j_gene: TRBJ2-2
abundance: few
v_gene: TRBV9
CDR3nt: TGTGCCAGCAGCGTAACGAGTAACACCGGGGAGCTGTTTTTT
CDR3aa: CASSVTSNTGELFF

d_gene: TRBD1
j_gene: TRBJ2-5
abundance: -
v_gene: TRBV27
CDR3nt: TGTGCCAGCCTGGGGGACAGGGACCAAGAGACCCAGTACTTC
CDR3aa: CASLGDRDQETQYF

d_gene: -
j_gene: TRBJ2-5
abundance: many
v_gene: TRBV10-1
CDR3nt: TGCGCCAGCAGTGATGCAGGACGGGGGGAGACCCAGTACTTC
CDR3aa: CASSDAGRGETQYF

d_gene: TRBD2
j_gene: TRBJ2-4
abundance: many
v_gene: TRBV19
CDR3nt: TGTGCCAGTAGTTTGACTAGCGGTTGGGGAAACATTCAGTACTTC
CDR3aa: CASSLTSGWGNIQYF

d_gene: TRBD1
j_gene: TRBJ1-1
abundance: many
v_gene: TRBV7-9
CDR3nt: TGTGCCAGCAGCTTCCCTCCGGGACAGATTGAAGCTTTCTTT
CDR3aa: CASSFPPGQIEAFF

d_gene: TRBD2
j_gene: TRBJ2-1
abundance: -
v_gene: TRBV7-2
CDR3nt: TGTGCCAGCAGCTTAGTAGTCGGTAGCGGGAGTTCTGAGCAGTTCTTC
CDR3aa: CASSLVVGSGSSEQFF

d_gene: -
j_gene: TRBJ1-3
abundance: few
v_gene: TRBV12-3/TRBV12-4
CDR3nt: TGTGCCAGCAGTTCTGGCGGCCGCTCTGGAAACACCATATATTTT
CDR3aa: CASSSGGRSGNTIYF

d_gene: TRBD1
j_gene: TRBJ1-3
abundance: few
v_gene: TRBV4-1
CDR3nt: TGCGCCAGCAGCCCTCCGGGACAGGCCTCTGGAAACACCATATATTTT
CDR3aa: CASSPPGQASGNTIYF

d_gene: -
j_gene: TRBJ1-1
abundance: -
v_gene: TRBV20-1
CDR3nt: TGCAGTGCTAGAGTTCCGGGGCGAACTGAAGCTTTCTTT
CDR3aa: CSARVPGRTEAFF

d_gene: -
j_gene: TRBJ1-3
abundance: few
v_gene: TRBV21-1
CDR3nt: TGTGCCAGCAGCAAAAGGCGCGGAAACACCATATATTTT
CDR3aa: CASSKRRGNTIYF